Reported below is one TCR beta chain. What it recognizes is unknown. Additional DNA sequences in this sample encode the identical CDR3. This record belongs to a study of cytomegalovirus exposure and HLA in healthy donors. Notes on the study in general: A missense variant in DCLRE1C was later tied to TCR beta V- and J-gene trimming.

The PCR contained 60 Vbeta and 13 Jbeta primers. Clones were read by immunoSEQ multiplex PCR, and TCRdb kept only the in-frame ones, dropping some. The profile shows more than 65,000 clones, roughly 79% of them singletons. Sequencing was performed on PBMCs. This receptor was taken from a female donor in good health and CMV-seronegative.

In DNA form, the CDR3 reads TGTGCCTGGTCACCGGTGAACACTGAAGCTTTCTTT. This encodes CAWSPVNTEAFF. The rearrangement joins TRBV30 to TRBJ1-1; D unclear. V lost 5 bases and J 0 bases, leaving 7 bases between the germline ends. Germline V gene lookup returns CDR1 GTSNPN and CDR2 SVGIG (reference sequence). CDR3 size: 12 residues. The whole variable domain, filled in from reference TRBV30 and TRBJ1-1, reads SQTIHQWPATLVQPVGSPLSLECTVEGTSNPNLYWYRQAAGRGLQLLFYSVGIGQISSEVPQNLSASRPQDRQFILSSKKLLLSDSGFYLCAWSPVNTEAFFGQGTRLTVV.